Listed below are T cell receptor beta chains from one sample, sequenced in a study of blood T cell repertoires in COVID-19. The assay was immunoSEQ multiplex PCR, and TCRdb's table has in-frame clones only and misses some. The table records more than 150,000 clones, 90% of them present only once. Sequencing input: peripheral blood. These receptors were taken from a man in his fifties or sixties with acute or convalescent COVID-19. Both conserved end residues are part of each CDR3. Each record gives: clone size, D gene, V gene, J gene, CDR3 DNA, CDR3 protein. D genes are given only for firm matches. Only some rows state a clone size, as once, few, many or a class for expanded clones.

clone size: .; D gene: .; V gene: TRBV12-3/TRBV12-4; J gene: TRBJ1-6; CDR3 DNA: TGTGCCAGCAGTTTCACAGCAGGACCCCTCCACTTT; CDR3 protein: CASSFTAGPLHF
clone size: .; D gene: .; V gene: TRBV28; J gene: TRBJ1-1; CDR3 DNA: TGTGCCAGCAGTTTAGGAACTTACGGGGACACTGAAGCTTTCTTT; CDR3 protein: CASSLGTYGDTEAFF
clone size: .; D gene: TRBD1; V gene: TRBV19; J gene: TRBJ2-7; CDR3 DNA: TGTGCCAGTAGTACCCGGGACAGGGGCCACGAGCAGTACTTC; CDR3 protein: CASSTRDRGHEQYF
clone size: few; D gene: .; V gene: TRBV18; J gene: TRBJ1-6; CDR3 DNA: TGTGCCAGCTCAGGGGGGGGGAATTCACCCCTCCACTTT; CDR3 protein: CASSGGGNSPLHF
clone size: .; D gene: .; V gene: TRBV10-3; J gene: TRBJ1-4; CDR3 DNA: TGTGCCATCAGTTCCGACAGTGTAACTAATGAAAAACTGTTTTTT; CDR3 protein: CAISSDSVTNEKLFF
clone size: .; D gene: TRBD1; V gene: TRBV5-4; J gene: TRBJ2-1; CDR3 DNA: TGTGCCAGCAGCTTGAGGACAGGGGTTTTGGCAGAGCAGTTCTTC; CDR3 protein: CASSLRTGVLAEQFF
clone size: .; D gene: .; V gene: TRBV10-3; J gene: TRBJ1-1; CDR3 DNA: TGTGCCATCAGTGAGTCATGGGGGCTTGAAGCTTTCTTT; CDR3 protein: CAISESWGLEAFF
clone size: .; D gene: TRBD2; V gene: TRBV19; J gene: TRBJ2-3; CDR3 DNA: TGTGCCAGGACTCTCGGGGGGGCCACAGATACGCAGTATTTT; CDR3 protein: CARTLGGATDTQYF
clone size: .; D gene: TRBD2; V gene: TRBV6-2/TRBV6-3; J gene: TRBJ2-3; CDR3 DNA: TGTGCCAGCAGTCTAGCCCTAGCGGGGGGCCTCCTATCGGATACGCAGTATTTT; CDR3 protein: CASSLALAGGLLSDTQYF
clone size: .; D gene: TRBD1; V gene: TRBV10-3; J gene: TRBJ1-2; CDR3 DNA: TGTGCCATCAACCGGGACAGTAACTATGGCTACACCTTC; CDR3 protein: CAINRDSNYGYTF
clone size: .; D gene: .; V gene: TRBV7-9; J gene: TRBJ2-3; CDR3 DNA: TGTGCCAGCATCCTATACGGAGATACGCAGTATTTT; CDR3 protein: CASILYGDTQYF
clone size: .; D gene: TRBD1; V gene: TRBV3-1/TRBV3-2; J gene: TRBJ2-1; CDR3 DNA: TGTGCCAGCAGAGAAGGACAGGTCAATGAGCAGTTCTTC; CDR3 protein: CASREGQVNEQFF
clone size: .; D gene: TRBD1; V gene: TRBV5-1; J gene: TRBJ2-5; CDR3 DNA: TGCGCCAGCCGACGGACAGGGGGCTACCAAGAGACCCAGTACTTC; CDR3 protein: CASRRTGGYQETQYF
clone size: .; D gene: TRBD1; V gene: TRBV5-5; J gene: TRBJ1-2; CDR3 DNA: TGTGCCAGCAGCTTGGCAGGGGGTAACTATGGCTACACCTTC; CDR3 protein: CASSLAGGNYGYTF
clone size: once; D gene: TRBD1; V gene: TRBV6-1; J gene: TRBJ1-5; CDR3 DNA: TGTGCCAGCAGTGAGGACAGGTGGGTTCAGCCCCAGCATTTT; CDR3 protein: CASSEDRWVQPQHF
clone size: .; D gene: .; V gene: TRBV9; J gene: TRBJ2-1; CDR3 DNA: TGTGCCAGCAGCCCCTCTTACAATGAGCAGTTCTTC; CDR3 protein: CASSPSYNEQFF
clone size: few; D gene: .; V gene: TRBV21-1; J gene: TRBJ1-4; CDR3 DNA: TGTGCCAGCAGCAAAGGAAAAAACAGGGGTGACTGTGAAAAACTGTTTTTT; CDR3 protein: CASSKGKNRGDCEKLFF
clone size: once; D gene: TRBD1; V gene: TRBV6-5; J gene: TRBJ2-3; CDR3 DNA: TGTGCCAGCAGTTACTCGGGGGCAGGGGGCCCAGATACGCAGTATTTT; CDR3 protein: CASSYSGAGGPDTQYF
clone size: .; D gene: .; V gene: TRBV12-5; J gene: TRBJ1-1; CDR3 DNA: TGTGCTAGTGGTTTGCCGGGAACGATTGAAGCTTTCTTT; CDR3 protein: CASGLPGTIEAFF
clone size: .; D gene: TRBD1; V gene: TRBV19; J gene: TRBJ1-5; CDR3 DNA: TGTGCCAGTAGCCTGACAGGGGGGAATAGCAATCAGCCCCAGCATTTT; CDR3 protein: CASSLTGGNSNQPQHF
clone size: .; D gene: TRBD2; V gene: TRBV4-1; J gene: TRBJ2-5; CDR3 DNA: TGCGCCAGCAGCCAAGGAGCGGGAGACCAGACCCAGTACTTC; CDR3 protein: CASSQGAGDQTQYF
clone size: .; D gene: .; V gene: TRBV7-9; J gene: TRBJ2-7; CDR3 DNA: TGTGCCAGCAGCTTCGGGGGAACTAGCGAGCAGTACTTC; CDR3 protein: CASSFGGTSEQYF
clone size: .; D gene: TRBD2; V gene: TRBV7-3; J gene: TRBJ2-3; CDR3 DNA: TGTGCCAGCAGCTTACAGCGGACTAGCGGATACCTCCCGATCCGCACAGATACGCAGTATTTT; CDR3 protein: CASSLQRTSGYLPIRTDTQYF
clone size: .; D gene: .; V gene: TRBV6-5; J gene: TRBJ1-1; CDR3 DNA: TGTGCCAGCAGTTACGTCAGGGATAGAACTGAAGCTTTCTTT; CDR3 protein: CASSYVRDRTEAFF
clone size: .; D gene: TRBD1; V gene: TRBV28; J gene: TRBJ1-3; CDR3 DNA: TGTGCCAGCAGTTCGACAGGGGGCTCTGGAAACACCATATATTTT; CDR3 protein: CASSSTGGSGNTIYF
clone size: .; D gene: TRBD1; V gene: TRBV6-6; J gene: TRBJ1-6; CDR3 DNA: TGTGCCAGCAGTGGGACAGGGGCCAATTCACCCCTCCACTTT; CDR3 protein: CASSGTGANSPLHF
clone size: .; D gene: .; V gene: TRBV7-9; J gene: TRBJ2-2; CDR3 DNA: TGTGCCAGCAGCCAACTCTTAGGGAGTGGCACCGGGGAGCTGTTTTTT; CDR3 protein: CASSQLLGSGTGELFF
clone size: few; D gene: .; V gene: TRBV5-8; J gene: TRBJ2-2; CDR3 DNA: TGTGCCAGCAGCTCCCCAGGCCTGTTTTTT; CDR3 protein: CASSSPGLFF
clone size: .; D gene: .; V gene: TRBV20-1; J gene: TRBJ1-1; CDR3 DNA: TGCAGTGCTAGTCAGGGTCGCACTGAAGCTTTCTTT; CDR3 protein: CSASQGRTEAFF
clone size: .; D gene: .; V gene: TRBV27; J gene: TRBJ2-3; CDR3 DNA: TGTGCCAGCAGTTCAACAATAGATACGCAGTATTTT; CDR3 protein: CASSSTIDTQYF
clone size: .; D gene: .; V gene: TRBV11-2; J gene: TRBJ2-2; CDR3 DNA: TGTGCCAGCAGTTTTATGAACACCGGGGAGCTGTTTTTT; CDR3 protein: CASSFMNTGELFF
clone size: .; D gene: TRBD1; V gene: TRBV30; J gene: TRBJ2-3; CDR3 DNA: TGTGCCTGGAGCAGGGGGAGCACAGATACGCAGTATTTT; CDR3 protein: CAWSRGSTDTQYF
clone size: .; D gene: .; V gene: TRBV2; J gene: TRBJ2-1; CDR3 DNA: TGTGCCAGCAGTGAAGCAGGGGTTGGTGAGCAGTTCTTC; CDR3 protein: CASSEAGVGEQFF
clone size: .; D gene: TRBD2; V gene: TRBV9; J gene: TRBJ2-2; CDR3 DNA: TGTGCCAGCAGCCCCCTAGCGGGAGGGCCGGGCGGGGAGCTGTTTTTT; CDR3 protein: CASSPLAGGPGGELFF
clone size: .; D gene: .; V gene: TRBV7-2; J gene: TRBJ1-1; CDR3 DNA: TGTGCCAGCAGCTTAGGAAGGGGGGCTTTCTTT; CDR3 protein: CASSLGRGAFF